Detailed here is one T cell receptor (beta chain). The entry originates in a study of shared T cell receptors in the human thymus. Only in-frame clones appear in the TCRdb table, and some are missing; sequencing was by immunoSEQ multiplex PCR. The table includes just under 550,000 clones, around 78% detected once. The data also belong to a second study, concerning human thymus T cells.

Sequencing was carried out using thymocytes. The TCR sequence derives from a boy in the first two years of life with a congenital heart defect.

The CDR3 here is CAWSVESGEGETQYF. CDR3 DNA sequence: TGTGCCTGGAGTGTAGAATCAGGGGAGGGAGAGACCCAGTACTTC. The chain couples TRBV30 to TRBJ2-5; TRBD2 might be the D (7 bases). This CDR3 is 15 amino acids long. V lost 0 bases and J lost 4, with 15 bases in between. Per the germline V gene, CDR1 is GTSNPN and CDR2 is SVGIG (reference sequence).